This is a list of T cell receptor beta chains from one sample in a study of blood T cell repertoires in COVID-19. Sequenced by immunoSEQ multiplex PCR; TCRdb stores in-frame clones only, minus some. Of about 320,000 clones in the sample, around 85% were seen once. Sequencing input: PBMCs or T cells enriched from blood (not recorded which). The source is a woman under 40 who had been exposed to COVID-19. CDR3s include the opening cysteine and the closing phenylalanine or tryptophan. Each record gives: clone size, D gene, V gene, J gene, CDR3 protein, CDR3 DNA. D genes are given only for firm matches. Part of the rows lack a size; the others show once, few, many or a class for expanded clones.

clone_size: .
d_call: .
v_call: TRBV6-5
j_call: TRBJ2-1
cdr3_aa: CASRDFEGANEQFF
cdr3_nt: TGTGCCAGCAGGGACTTCGAGGGCGCCAATGAGCAGTTCTTC

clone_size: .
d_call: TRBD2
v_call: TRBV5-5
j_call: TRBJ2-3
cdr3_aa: CASSLRTSGGQGDTQYF
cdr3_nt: TGTGCCAGCAGCTTACGGACTAGCGGGGGGCAGGGAGATACGCAGTATTTT

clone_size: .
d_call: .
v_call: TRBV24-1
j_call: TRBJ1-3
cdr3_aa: CATMDRVGNTIYF
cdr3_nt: TGTGCCACCATGGACAGAGTTGGAAACACCATATATTTT

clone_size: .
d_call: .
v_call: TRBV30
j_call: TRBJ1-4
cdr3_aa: CAWRKLPGEKLFF
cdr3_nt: TGTGCCTGGAGAAAATTGCCGGGTGAAAAACTGTTTTTT

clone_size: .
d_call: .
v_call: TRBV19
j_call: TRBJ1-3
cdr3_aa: CATSVTASGNTIYF
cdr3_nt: TGTGCCACTTCCGTGACTGCGTCTGGAAACACCATATATTTT

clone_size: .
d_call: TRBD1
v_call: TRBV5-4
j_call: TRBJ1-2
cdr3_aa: CASSSGQGYGYTF
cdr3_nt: TGTGCCAGCAGCTCGGGACAGGGGTATGGCTACACCTTC

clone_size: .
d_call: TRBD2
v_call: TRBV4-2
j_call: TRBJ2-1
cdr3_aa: CASSQELAGGYNEQFF
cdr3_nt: TGTGCCAGCAGCCAAGAACTAGCGGGGGGTTACAATGAGCAGTTCTTC

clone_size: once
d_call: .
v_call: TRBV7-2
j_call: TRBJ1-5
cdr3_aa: CASSGGMSNQPQHF
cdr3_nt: TGTGCCAGCAGCGGCGGGATGAGCAATCAGCCCCAGCATTTT

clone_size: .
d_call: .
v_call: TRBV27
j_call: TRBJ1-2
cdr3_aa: CASHGGGLNYGYTF
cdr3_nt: TGTGCCAGCCACGGGGGGGGGCTGAACTATGGCTACACCTTC

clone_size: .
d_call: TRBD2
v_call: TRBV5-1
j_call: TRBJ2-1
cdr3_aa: CASSLTAGGSYNEQFF
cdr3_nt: TGCGCCAGCAGCTTGACCGCGGGAGGGTCCTACAATGAGCAGTTCTTC

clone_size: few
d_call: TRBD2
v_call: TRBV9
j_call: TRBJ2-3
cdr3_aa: CASSAGLAVRTDTQYF
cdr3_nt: TGTGCCAGCAGCGCCGGGCTAGCGGTTCGCACAGATACGCAGTATTTT

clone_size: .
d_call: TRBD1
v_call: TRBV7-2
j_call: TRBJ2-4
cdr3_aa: CASSEGQLAKNIQYF
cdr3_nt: TGTGCCAGCAGCGAGGGACAGCTAGCCAAAAACATTCAGTACTTC

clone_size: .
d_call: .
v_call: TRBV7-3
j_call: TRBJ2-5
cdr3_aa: CASSLSLGRTQETQYF
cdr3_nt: TGTGCCAGCAGCTTAAGCCTGGGCAGGACTCAAGAGACCCAGTACTTC

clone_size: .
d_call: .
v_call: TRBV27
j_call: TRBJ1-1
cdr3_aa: CASSYSGSNTEAFF
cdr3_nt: TGTGCCAGCAGTTACAGTGGGTCGAACACTGAAGCTTTCTTT

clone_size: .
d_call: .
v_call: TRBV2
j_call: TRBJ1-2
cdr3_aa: CASSENRVYGYTF
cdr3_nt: TGTGCCAGCAGTGAAAACAGAGTCTATGGCTACACCTTC

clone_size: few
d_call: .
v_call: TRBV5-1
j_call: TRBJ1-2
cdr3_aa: CASSLEGVGYTF
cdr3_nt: TGCGCCAGCAGCTTAGAGGGTGTTGGCTACACCTTC

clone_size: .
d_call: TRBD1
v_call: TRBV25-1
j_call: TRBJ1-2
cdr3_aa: CASSPQGQVNYGYTF
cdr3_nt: TGTGCCAGCAGTCCCCAAGGACAGGTGAACTATGGCTACACCTTC

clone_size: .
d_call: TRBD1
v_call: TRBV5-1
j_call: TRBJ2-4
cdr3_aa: CASSPGQPGAKNIQYF
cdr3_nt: TGCGCCAGCAGCCCGGGACAGCCGGGGGCCAAAAACATTCAGTACTTC

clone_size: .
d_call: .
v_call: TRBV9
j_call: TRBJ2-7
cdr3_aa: CASSPKTGTEQYF
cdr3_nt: TGTGCCAGCAGCCCAAAAACAGGGACCGAGCAGTACTTC

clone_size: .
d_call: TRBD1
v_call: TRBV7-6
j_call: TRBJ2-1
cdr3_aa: CASSPRDRNNEQFF
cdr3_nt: TGTGCCAGCAGCCCCCGGGACAGAAACAATGAGCAGTTCTTC

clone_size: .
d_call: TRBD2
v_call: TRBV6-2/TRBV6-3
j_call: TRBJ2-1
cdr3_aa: CASRPLAGGYNEQFF
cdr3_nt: TGTGCCAGCAGACCTCTAGCGGGGGGATACAATGAGCAGTTCTTC

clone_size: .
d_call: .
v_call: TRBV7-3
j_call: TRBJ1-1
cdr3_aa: CASSFTGEGEAFF
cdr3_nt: TGTGCCAGCAGTTTCACCGGCGAGGGTGAAGCTTTCTTT

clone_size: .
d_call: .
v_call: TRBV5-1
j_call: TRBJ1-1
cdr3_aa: CASSFDAGGNTEAFF
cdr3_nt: TGCGCCAGCAGCTTTGACGCGGGAGGGAACACTGAAGCTTTCTTT

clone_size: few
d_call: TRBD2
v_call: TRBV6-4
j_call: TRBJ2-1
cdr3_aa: CASSVGTSNHNEQFF
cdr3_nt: TGTGCCAGCAGTGTAGGGACTAGCAACCACAATGAGCAGTTCTTC

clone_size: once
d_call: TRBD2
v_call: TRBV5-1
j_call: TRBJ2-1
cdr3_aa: CASSLVAGRQNEQFF
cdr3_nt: TGCGCCAGCAGCTTGGTAGCGGGAAGACAGAATGAGCAGTTCTTC

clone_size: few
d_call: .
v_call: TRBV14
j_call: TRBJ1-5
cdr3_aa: CASSRGYNQPQHF
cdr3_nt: TGTGCCAGCAGCCGCGGGTACAATCAGCCCCAGCATTTT

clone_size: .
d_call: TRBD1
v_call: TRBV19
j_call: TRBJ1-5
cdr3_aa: CASSIVLDREGNQPQHF
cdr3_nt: TGTGCCAGTAGTATAGTCCTGGACAGGGAGGGCAATCAGCCCCAGCATTTT

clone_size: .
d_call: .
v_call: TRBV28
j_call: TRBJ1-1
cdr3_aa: CASSLGGGWTEAFF
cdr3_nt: TGTGCCAGCAGTTTAGGCGGGGGCTGGACTGAAGCTTTCTTT

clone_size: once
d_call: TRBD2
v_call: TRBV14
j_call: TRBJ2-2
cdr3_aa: CASSQKRLAGGWAGELFF
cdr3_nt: TGTGCCAGCAGCCAAAAACGACTAGCGGGAGGCTGGGCCGGGGAGCTGTTTTTT

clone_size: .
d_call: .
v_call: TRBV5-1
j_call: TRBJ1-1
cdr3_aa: CASSLEGQRNTEAFF
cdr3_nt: TGCGCCAGCAGCTTGGAAGGACAGAGGAACACTGAAGCTTTCTTT

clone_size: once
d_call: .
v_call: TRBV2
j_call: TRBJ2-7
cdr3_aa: CASSTQGTTHEQYF
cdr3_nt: TGTGCCAGCAGCACGCAGGGAACGACCCACGAGCAGTACTTC

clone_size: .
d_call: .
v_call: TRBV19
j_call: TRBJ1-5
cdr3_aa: CASSSQGFNQPQHF
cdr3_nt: TGTGCCAGTAGTTCACAGGGATTCAATCAGCCCCAGCATTTT

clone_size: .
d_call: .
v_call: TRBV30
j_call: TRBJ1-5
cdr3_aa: CAWSTPRISNQPQHF
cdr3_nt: TGTGCCTGGAGCACCCCGCGGATTAGCAATCAGCCCCAGCATTTT

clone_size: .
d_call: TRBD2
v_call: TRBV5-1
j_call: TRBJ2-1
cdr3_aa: CASSLGLALAGDNEQFF
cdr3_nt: TGCGCCAGCAGCTTGGGACTAGCCCTAGCGGGGGACAATGAGCAGTTCTTC

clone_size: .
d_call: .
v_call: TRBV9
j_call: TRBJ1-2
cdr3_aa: CASSVPEGGRDYGYTF
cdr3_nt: TGTGCCAGCAGCGTACCGGAGGGGGGGCGCGACTATGGCTACACCTTC

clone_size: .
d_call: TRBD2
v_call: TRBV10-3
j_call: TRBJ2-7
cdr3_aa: CAIMGLAGYEQYF
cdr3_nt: TGTGCCATCATGGGACTAGCGGGATACGAGCAGTACTTC

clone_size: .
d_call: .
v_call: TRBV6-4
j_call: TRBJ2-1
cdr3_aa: CASSEFGRDGKNEQFF
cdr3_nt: TGTGCCAGCAGTGAATTCGGACGGGATGGGAAGAATGAGCAGTTCTTC

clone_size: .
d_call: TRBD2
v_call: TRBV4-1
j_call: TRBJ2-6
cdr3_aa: CASSQEGRVGRSSGANVLTF
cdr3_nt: TGCGCCAGCAGCCAAGAGGGGAGGGTAGGCCGTAGCTCTGGGGCCAACGTCCTGACTTTC

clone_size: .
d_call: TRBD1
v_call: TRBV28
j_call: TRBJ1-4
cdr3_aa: CASSVGQVEKLFF
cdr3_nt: TGTGCCAGCAGCGTGGGACAGGTGGAAAAACTGTTTTTT

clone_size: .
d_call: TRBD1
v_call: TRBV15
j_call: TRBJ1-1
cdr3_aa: CATSKRQGAEAFF
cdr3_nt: TGTGCCACCAGCAAAAGACAGGGAGCAGAAGCTTTCTTT